The 4 T cell receptor beta chains in this list originate from one sample, sequenced in a study of T cell responses to AZD1222 COVID-19 vaccine. Produced via immunoSEQ multiplex PCR; TCRdb's table is partial and in-frame only. The sample includes approximately 110,000 clones, 90% to 95% of them seen just once. The source material was peripheral blood, sampled on day 0 of AZD1222 vaccination. The origin of the receptors is an adult in good health.

The table lists this clone with a count of one. The genes are TRBV18 and TRBJ2-6; 7 bases map to TRBD1. Germline V gene data show CDR1 as KGHSH and CDR2 as LQKENI. The CDR3 is 17 residues long. Trimming cost V 2 bases and J 0 bases; bases outside gene matches: 4. The CDR3 reads CASSPRTGNSGANVLTF. CDR3 DNA sequence: TGTGCCAGCTCACCAAGGACAGGAAACTCTGGGGCCAACGTCCTGACTTTC.

The chain joins TRBV5-1 to TRBJ2-7; TRBD2 agrees at 7 bases. The V gene's germline CDR1 is SGHRS and CDR2 YFSETQ. The CDR3 sequence is 16 residues long. The junction had 10 bases not matched to a gene; V was cut back by 1 base and J by 3 bases. The CDR3 is CASSLSGGSSLYEQYF. CDR3 sequence (DNA): TGCGCCAGCAGCTTGTCGGGGGGATCTTCCCTCTACGAGCAGTACTTC.

The chain combines TRBV11-3 with TRBJ2-2; possibly TRBD1 for D (5 bases). V lost 0 bases and J 1 base, leaving 15 bases between the germline ends. There are 18 residues in the CDR3. In germline, CDR1 is SGHNT, CDR2 YENEEA. Here the CDR3 DNA reads TGTGCCAGCAGCTTAGATTTGAGAAGGGGAAGGAACACCGGGGAGCTGTTTTTT. Translated, it gives CASSLDLRRGRNTGELFF.

The chain recombines TRBV5-1 with TRBJ2-2; no definite D call. The V and J ends lost 0 bases and 6 bases respectively, with 9 bases between them. The CDR3 length is 14 residues. Germline V gives CDR1 SGHRS, CDR2 YFSETQ. The CDR3: CASSLGSDAGELFF. The CDR3 region has the DNA TGCGCCAGCAGCTTGGGGAGCGACGCCGGGGAGCTGTTTTTT.